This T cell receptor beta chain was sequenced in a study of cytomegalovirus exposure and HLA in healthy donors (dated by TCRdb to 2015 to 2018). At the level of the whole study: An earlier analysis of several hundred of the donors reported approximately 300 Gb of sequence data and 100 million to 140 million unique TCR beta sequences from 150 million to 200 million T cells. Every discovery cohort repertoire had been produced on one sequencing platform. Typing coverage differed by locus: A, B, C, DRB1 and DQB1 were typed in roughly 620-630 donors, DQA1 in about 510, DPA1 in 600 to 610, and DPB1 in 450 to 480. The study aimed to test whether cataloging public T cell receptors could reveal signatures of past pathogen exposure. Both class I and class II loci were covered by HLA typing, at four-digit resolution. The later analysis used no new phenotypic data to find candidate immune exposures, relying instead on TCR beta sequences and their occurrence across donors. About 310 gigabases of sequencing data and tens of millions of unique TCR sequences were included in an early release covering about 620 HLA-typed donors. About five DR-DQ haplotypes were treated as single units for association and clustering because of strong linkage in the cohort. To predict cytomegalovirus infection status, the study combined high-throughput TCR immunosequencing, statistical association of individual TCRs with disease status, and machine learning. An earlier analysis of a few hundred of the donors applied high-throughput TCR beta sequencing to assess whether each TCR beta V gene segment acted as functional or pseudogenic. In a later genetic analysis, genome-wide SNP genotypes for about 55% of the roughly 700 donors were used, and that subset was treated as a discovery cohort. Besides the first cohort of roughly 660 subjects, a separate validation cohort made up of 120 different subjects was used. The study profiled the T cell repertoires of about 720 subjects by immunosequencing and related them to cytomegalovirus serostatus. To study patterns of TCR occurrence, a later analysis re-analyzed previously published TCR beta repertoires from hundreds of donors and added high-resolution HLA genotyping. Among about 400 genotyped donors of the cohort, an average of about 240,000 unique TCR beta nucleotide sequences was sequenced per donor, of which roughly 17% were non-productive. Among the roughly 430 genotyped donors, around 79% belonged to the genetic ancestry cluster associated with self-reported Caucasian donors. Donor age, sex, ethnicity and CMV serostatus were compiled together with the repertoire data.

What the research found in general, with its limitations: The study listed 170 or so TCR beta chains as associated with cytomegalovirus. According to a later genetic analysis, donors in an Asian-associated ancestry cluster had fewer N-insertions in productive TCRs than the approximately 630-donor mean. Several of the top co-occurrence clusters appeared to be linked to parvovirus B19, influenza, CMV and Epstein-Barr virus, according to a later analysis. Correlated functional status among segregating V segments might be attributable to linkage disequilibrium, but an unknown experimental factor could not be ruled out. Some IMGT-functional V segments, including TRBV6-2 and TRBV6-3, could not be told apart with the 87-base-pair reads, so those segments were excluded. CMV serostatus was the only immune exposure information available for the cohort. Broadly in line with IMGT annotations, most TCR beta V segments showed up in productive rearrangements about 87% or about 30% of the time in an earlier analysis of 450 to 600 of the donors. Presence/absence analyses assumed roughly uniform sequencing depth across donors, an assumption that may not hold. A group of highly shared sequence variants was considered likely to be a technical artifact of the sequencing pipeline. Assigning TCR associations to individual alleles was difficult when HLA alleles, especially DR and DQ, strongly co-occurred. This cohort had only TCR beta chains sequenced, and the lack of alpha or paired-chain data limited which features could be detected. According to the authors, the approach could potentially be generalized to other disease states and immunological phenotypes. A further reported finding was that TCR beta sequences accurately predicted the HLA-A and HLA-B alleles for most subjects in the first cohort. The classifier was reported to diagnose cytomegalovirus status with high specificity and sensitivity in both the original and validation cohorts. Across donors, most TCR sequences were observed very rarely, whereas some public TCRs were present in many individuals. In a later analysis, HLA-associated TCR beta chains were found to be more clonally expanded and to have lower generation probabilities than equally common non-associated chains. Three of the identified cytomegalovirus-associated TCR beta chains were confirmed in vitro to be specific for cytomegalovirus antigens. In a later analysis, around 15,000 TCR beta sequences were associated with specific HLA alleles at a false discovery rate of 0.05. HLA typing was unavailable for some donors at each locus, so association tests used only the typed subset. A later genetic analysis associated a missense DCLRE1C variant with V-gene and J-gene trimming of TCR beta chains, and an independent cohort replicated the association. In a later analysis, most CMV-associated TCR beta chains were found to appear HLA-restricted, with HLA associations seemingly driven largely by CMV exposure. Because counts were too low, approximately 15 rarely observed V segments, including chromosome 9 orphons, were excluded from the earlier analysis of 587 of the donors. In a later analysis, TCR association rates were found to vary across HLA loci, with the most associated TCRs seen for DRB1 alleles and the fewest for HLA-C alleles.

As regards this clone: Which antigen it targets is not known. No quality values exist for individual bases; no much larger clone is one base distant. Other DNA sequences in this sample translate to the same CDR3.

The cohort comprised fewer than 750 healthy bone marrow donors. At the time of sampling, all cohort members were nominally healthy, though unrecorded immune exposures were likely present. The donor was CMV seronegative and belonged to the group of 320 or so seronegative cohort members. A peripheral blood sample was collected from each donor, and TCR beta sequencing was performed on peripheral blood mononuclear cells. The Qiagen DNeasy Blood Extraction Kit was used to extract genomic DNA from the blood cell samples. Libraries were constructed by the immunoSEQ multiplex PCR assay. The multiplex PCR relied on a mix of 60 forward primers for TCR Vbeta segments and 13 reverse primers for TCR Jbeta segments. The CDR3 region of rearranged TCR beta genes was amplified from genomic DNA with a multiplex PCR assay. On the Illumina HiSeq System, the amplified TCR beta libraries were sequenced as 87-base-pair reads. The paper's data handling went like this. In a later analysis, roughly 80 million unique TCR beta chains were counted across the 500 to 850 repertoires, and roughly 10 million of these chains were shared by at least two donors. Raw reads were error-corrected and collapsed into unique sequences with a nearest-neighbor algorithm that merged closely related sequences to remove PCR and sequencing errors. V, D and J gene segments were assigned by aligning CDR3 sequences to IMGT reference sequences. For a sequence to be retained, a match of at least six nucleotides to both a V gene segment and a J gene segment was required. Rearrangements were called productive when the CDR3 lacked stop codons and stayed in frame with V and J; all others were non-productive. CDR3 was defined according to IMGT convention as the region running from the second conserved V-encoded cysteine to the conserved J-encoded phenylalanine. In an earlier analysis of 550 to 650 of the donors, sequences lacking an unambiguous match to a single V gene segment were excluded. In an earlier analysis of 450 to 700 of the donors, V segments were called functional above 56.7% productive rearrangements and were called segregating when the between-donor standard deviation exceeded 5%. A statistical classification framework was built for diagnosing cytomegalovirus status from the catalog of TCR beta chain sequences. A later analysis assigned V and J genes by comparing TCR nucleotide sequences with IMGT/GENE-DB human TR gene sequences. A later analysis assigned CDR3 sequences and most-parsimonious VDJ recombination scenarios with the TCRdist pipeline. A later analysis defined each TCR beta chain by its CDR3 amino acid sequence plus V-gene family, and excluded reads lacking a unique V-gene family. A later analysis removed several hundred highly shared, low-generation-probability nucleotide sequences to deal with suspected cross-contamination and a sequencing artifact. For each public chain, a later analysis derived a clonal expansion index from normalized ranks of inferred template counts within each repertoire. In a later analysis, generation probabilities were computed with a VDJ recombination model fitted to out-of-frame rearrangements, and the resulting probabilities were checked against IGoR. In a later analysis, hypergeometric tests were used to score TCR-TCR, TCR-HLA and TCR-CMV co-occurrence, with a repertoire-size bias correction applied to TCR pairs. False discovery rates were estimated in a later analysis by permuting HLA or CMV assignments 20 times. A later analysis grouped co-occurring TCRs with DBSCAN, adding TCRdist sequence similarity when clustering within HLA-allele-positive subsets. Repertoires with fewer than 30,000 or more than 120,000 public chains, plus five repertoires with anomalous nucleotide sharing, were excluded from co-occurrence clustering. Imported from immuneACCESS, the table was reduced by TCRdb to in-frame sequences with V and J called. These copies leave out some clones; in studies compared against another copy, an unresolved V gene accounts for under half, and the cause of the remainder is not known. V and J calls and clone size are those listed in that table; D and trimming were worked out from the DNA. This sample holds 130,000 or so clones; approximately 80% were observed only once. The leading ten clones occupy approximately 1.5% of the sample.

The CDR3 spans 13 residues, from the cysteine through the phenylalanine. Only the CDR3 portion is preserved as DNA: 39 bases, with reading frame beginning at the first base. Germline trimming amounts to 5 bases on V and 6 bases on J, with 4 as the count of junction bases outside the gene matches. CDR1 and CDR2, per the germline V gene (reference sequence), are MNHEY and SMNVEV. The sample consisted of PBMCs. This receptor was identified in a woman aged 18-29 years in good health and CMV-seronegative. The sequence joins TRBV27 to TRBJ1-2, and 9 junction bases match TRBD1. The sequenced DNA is TGTGCCAGCAGTCCCAGGGACAGGGATGGCTACACCTTC. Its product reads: CASSPRDRDGYTF.